This T cell receptor (beta chain) was recovered during a study of TIL therapy for anti-PD-1-resistant metastatic lung cancer. Noted time point: pre-treatment sample, taken before nivolumab and TIL therapy. Germline values: CDR1 MNHNY, CDR2 SVGAGI (reference sequence). The CDR3 covers 14 residues. V lost 7 bases to trimming and J lost 0 bases; unmatched junction nucleotides: 4. As for this clone: The antigen is not known.

Study-level points and caveats: After infusion, TIL clonotypes partly replaced peripheral T cells and declined over months.

The libraries were made with immunoSEQ v3. Assay: immunoSEQ multiplex PCR; the TCRdb copy retains only in-frame clones and omits some. This table has just over 45,000 clones, about 80% appearing once. This sequence joins TRBV6-6 and TRBJ2-3; 7 bases are a match to TRBD2. The clonotype was recovered from a man in his sixties or seventies with non-small cell lung cancer. The sample in question was blood, obtained at baseline. The CDR3 protein is CASKSAGSTDTQYF. The CDR3 DNA sequence: TGTGCCAGCAAATCAGCGGGGAGCACAGATACGCAGTATTTT.